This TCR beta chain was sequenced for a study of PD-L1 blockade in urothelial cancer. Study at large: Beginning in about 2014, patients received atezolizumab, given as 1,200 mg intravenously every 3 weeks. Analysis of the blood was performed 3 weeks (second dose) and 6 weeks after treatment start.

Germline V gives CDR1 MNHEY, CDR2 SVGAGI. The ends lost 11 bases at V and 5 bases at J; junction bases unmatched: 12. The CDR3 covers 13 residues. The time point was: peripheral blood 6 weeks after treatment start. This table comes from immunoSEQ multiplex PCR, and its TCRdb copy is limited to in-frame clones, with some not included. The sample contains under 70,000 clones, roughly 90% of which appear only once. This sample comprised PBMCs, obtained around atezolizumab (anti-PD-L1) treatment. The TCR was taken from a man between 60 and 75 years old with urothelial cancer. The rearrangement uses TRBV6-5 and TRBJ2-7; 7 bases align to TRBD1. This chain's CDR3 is CAARDRAGNEQYF. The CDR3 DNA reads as TGTGCCGCAAGAGACAGGGCTGGTAACGAGCAGTACTTC.